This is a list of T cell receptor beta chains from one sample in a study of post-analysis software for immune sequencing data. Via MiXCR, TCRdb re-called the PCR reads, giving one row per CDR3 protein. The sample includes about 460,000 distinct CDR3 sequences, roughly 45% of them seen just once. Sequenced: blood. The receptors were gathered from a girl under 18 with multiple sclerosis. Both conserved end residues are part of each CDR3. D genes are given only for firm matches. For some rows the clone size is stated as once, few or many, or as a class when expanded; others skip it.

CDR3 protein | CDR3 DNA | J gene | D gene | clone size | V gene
CAIKNTTVSYEQYF | TGTGCCATCAAAAATACCACAGTCTCCTACGAGCAGTACTTC | TRBJ2-7 | NA | NA | TRBV10-3
CASFSPLGLYYGYTF | TGTGCCAGCTTCTCCCCCCTGGGGTTGTACTATGGCTACACCTTC | TRBJ1-2 | NA | NA | TRBV28
CASSYGGTGDEQYF | TGTGCCAGCAGTTACGGGGGGACAGGGGACGAGCAGTACTTC | TRBJ2-7 | TRBD1 | NA | TRBV6-2/TRBV6-3
CATSDSGLQGKTEAFF | TGTGCCACCAGTGACTCAGGCCTTCAGGGAAAGACTGAAGCTTTCTTT | TRBJ1-1 | NA | few | TRBV24-1
CSVKTSGSGNEQFF | TGCAGCGTTAAGACTAGCGGGAGTGGGAATGAGCAGTTCTTC | TRBJ2-1 | TRBD2 | NA | TRBV29-1
CSVGSSRYNEQFF | TGCAGCGTTGGGTCCTCGCGGTACAATGAGCAGTTCTTC | TRBJ2-1 | NA | few | TRBV29-1
CASSLGSAGGLQETQYF | TGTGCCAGCAGCTTAGGATCGGCAGGGGGGCTCCAAGAGACCCAGTACTTC | TRBJ2-5 | NA | medium-sized | TRBV7-9
CAWGSVRLGEQYF | TGTGCCTGGGGGAGCGTACGACTGGGGGAGCAGTACTTC | TRBJ2-5 | NA | NA | TRBV30
CASSSGPRDSPLHF | TGTGCCAGCAGTTCGGGACCTAGGGATTCACCCCTCCACTTT | TRBJ1-6 | NA | NA | TRBV6-5
CASSELTSGATYEQYF | TGTGCCAGCAGTGAGCTAACTAGCGGGGCGACCTACGAGCAGTACTTC | TRBJ2-7 | TRBD2 | few | TRBV25-1
CASTTPSPSYEQYF | TGTGCCAGCACCACTCCCTCCCCCTCCTACGAGCAGTACTTC | TRBJ2-7 | NA | NA | TRBV6-1
CASSVEVAGENTGELFF | TGTGCCAGCAGCGTAGAGGTAGCGGGAGAGAACACCGGGGAGCTGTTTTTT | TRBJ2-2 | TRBD2 | NA | TRBV9
CANREGLHYGYTF | TGTGCCAACAGGGAGGGTCTCCACTATGGCTACACCTTC | TRBJ1-2 | NA | NA | TRBV6-1
CASSLLGESNSPLHF | TGCGCCAGCAGCTTGCTCGGGGAGAGTAATTCACCCCTCCACTTT | TRBJ1-6 | NA | NA | TRBV5-1
CAISTGLAGTYEQYF | TGTGCCATCAGTACGGGACTAGCGGGCACCTACGAGCAGTACTTC | TRBJ2-7 | TRBD2 | few | TRBV10-3
CSAKPPTGYENIQYF | TGCAGTGCTAAGCCACCTACAGGGTACGAAAACATTCAGTACTTC | TRBJ2-4 | NA | NA | TRBV20-1
CASMGQTYEQYF | TGTGCCAGCATGGGACAGACCTACGAGCAGTACTTC | TRBJ2-7 | TRBD1 | once | TRBV25-1
CASSLDDSSYPYGYTF | TGCGCCAGCAGCTTGGATGACAGTTCTTATCCCTATGGCTACACCTTC | TRBJ1-2 | NA | once | TRBV5-1
CSARPPRDRINTEAFF | TGCAGTGCTAGACCACCCAGAGACCGAATCAACACTGAAGCTTTCTTT | TRBJ1-1 | NA | few | TRBV20-1